The 20 T cell receptor beta chains below come from one sample, sequenced in a study of tumor-infiltrating lymphocytes in localized non-small cell lung cancer. Sequencing used immunoSEQ multiplex PCR; TCRdb keeps in-frame clones, though not all of them. The data contain roughly 13,000 clones, 55% to 75% of them singletons. Sequenced: lung tumor tissue. The receptors stem from a human donor with non-small cell lung cancer.

The gene calls are TRBV14 and TRBJ2-2; weak D call: TRBD2 (5 bases). CDR1 and CDR2 (germline): SGHDN, FVKESK. The CDR3 length is 15 residues. V dropped 1 base and J dropped 4 bases, with 10 bases sitting between them. The CDR3 sequence: CASSQVLGATGELFF. The DNA for the CDR3 is TGTGCCAGCAGCCAAGTTCTGGGAGCCACCGGGGAGCTGTTTTTT.

The gene calls are TRBV5-1 and TRBJ1-1; no clear D gene. The CDR3 sequence is 15 residues long. Trimming pared 0 bases from V and 3 bases from J, leaving 12 bases between. CDR1 and CDR2 (germline): SGHRS, YFSETQ. For the CDR3, the DNA is TGCGCCAGCAGCTTGGACCCAACCGGGGACACTGAAGCTTTCTTT. Translated: CASSLDPTGDTEAFF.

This rearrangement joins TRBV5-1 to TRBJ2-1, with 8 nucleotides matching TRBD1. Per germline, CDR1 SGHRS and CDR2 YFSETQ. The CDR3 totals 17 residues. V lost 2 bases to trimming and J lost 0 bases; unmatched junction nucleotides: 7. The CDR3 nucleotides are TGCGCCAGCAGCTTCAACGGACAGGGAAGCTCCTACAATGAGCAGTTCTTC. Translation gives CASSFNGQGSSYNEQFF.

The chain joins TRBV15 to TRBJ2-7; D ambiguous. The CDR3 consists of 12 residues. Trimming left V 1 base short and J 3 bases short, with 4 bases between. The germline gives CDR1 LNHNV, CDR2 YYDKDF (reference sequence). The CDR3 here is CATSRGRYEQYF. The CDR3 DNA follows: TGTGCCACCAGCAGAGGCCGCTACGAGCAGTACTTC.

This chain joins TRBV4-2 and TRBJ2-7; 9 bases match TRBD2. Germline loops: CDR1 LGHNA, CDR2 YNFKEQ. The CDR3 spans 17 residues. The trim removed 0 bases at V and 3 bases at J, leaving 9 bases unmatched. The CDR3 loop reads CASSQEKGLAGFYEQYF. DNA for the CDR3: TGTGCCAGCAGCCAAGAAAAAGGCCTAGCGGGGTTCTACGAGCAGTACTTC.

The chain joins TRBV30 to TRBJ2-1; possibly TRBD2 for D (5 bases). V was shortened by 4 bases and J by 9 bases, with 10 bases between the two germline ends. The CDR3 loop spans 11 amino acids. Germline loops: CDR1 GTSNPN, CDR2 SVGIG (reference sequence). The CDR3 coding sequence is TGTGCCTGGACCCCTAGCACTGAGCAGTTCTTC. This gives the protein CAWTPSTEQFF.

The V call is TRBV30, the J call TRBJ1-1; D uncertain. Germline-derived CDR1 and CDR2 are GTSNPN and SVGIG (reference sequence). This CDR3 is 17 amino acids long. V shed 1 base and J shed 3 bases, with 21 bases lying between them. The DNA of the CDR3 is TGTGCCTGGAGTGCCCGTAAGAGCCTCGCAAGGGACACTGAAGCTTTCTTT. Translating it yields CAWSARKSLARDTEAFF.

The rearrangement links TRBV19 to TRBJ2-1; D might be TRBD1 (7 bases). The CDR3 covers 17 residues. V was pared by 5 bases and J by 0 bases, with 17 bases between. Germline CDR1 and CDR2: LNHDA and SQIVND (reference sequence). In nucleotides, the CDR3 is TGTGCCAGTAGTTGGAGGGGGCCCCGCAGCTCCTACAATGAGCAGTTCTTC. Translation: CASSWRGPRSSYNEQFF. Based on the CDR3 plus reference TRBV19 and TRBJ2-1, the full variable domain is DGGITQSPKYLFRKEGQNVTLSCEQNLNHDAMYWYRQDPGQGLRLIYYSQIVNDFQKGDIAEGYSVSREKKESFPLTVTSAQKNPTAFYLCASSWRGPRSSYNEQFFGPGTRLTVL.

The chain combines TRBV14 with TRBJ1-1, with 8 bases that match TRBD1. The CDR3 is 18 amino acids. Per the germline V gene, CDR1 is SGHDN and CDR2 is FVKESK. Unmatched junction bases numbered 13, after V lost 4 bases and J lost 0 bases. The chain's CDR3 is CASSRSSWTGSMNTEAFF. DNA of the CDR3: TGTGCCAGCAGCCGCTCCAGTTGGACAGGGAGTATGAACACTGAAGCTTTCTTT.

In its sample, this clone was seen a few times. The CDR3 nucleotides are TGTGCCAGCAGCTTAGTGGCCGTAGAATATAGCAATCAGCCCCAGCATTTT. Protein: CASSLVAVEYSNQPQHF. The J gene is TRBJ1-5, the V gene TRBV7-2; D gene unclear. The length of the CDR3 is 17 residues. Trimming stripped 1 base from V and 0 bases from J, with 13 bases between. Germline lookup yields CDR1 SGHTA and CDR2 FQGNSA.

This clone ranks as medium-sized. V gene TRBV28 combines with J gene TRBJ1-1, with D tentatively TRBD1 (5 bases). CDR1 is MDHEN, CDR2 SYDVKM, per germline. This CDR3 is 16 amino acids long. V lost 6 bases and J lost 5, with 22 bases in between. In DNA, the CDR3 is TGTGCCAGCAGCTCTACTTTGGGCAGGGTGAGGACTGAAGCTTTCTTT. Protein product: CASSSTLGRVRTEAFF.

The chain is built from TRBV7-2 and TRBJ2-1, with 9 bases that match TRBD2. V lost 5 bases to trimming and J lost 8 bases; unmatched junction nucleotides: 10. The CDR3 is 15 amino acids. Germline assignment: CDR1 SGHTA and CDR2 FQGNSA. As DNA, the CDR3 is TGTGCCAGCAGCGTACAGCGGGGGGCGGTATATGAGCAGTTCTTC. This codes for CASSVQRGAVYEQFF.

The rearrangement links TRBV29-1 to TRBJ2-2, with TRBD2 matching over 7 bases. Germline V lookup: CDR1 SQVTM, CDR2 ANQGSEA. The V segment lost 2 bases and the J segment 3 bases; nucleotides outside the gene matches: 6. The CDR3 loop spans 15 amino acids. CDR3 amino acids: CSVEWVGRYTGELFF. The CDR3 DNA sequence: TGCAGCGTTGAATGGGTCGGGAGGTACACCGGGGAGCTGTTTTTT.

Here the CDR3 DNA reads TGTGCCAGCAGTTACTCGAGACTAGCCATGTACGAGCAGTACTTC. Encoded protein: CASSYSRLAMYEQYF. This chain uses TRBV6-5 with TRBJ2-7; TRBD2 aligns across 7 bases. J was trimmed by 4 bases and V by 0 bases; bases with no gene match: 6. Germline assignment: CDR1 MNHEY and CDR2 SVGAGI. The CDR3 is 15 residues long.

V and J are TRBV7-9 and TRBJ1-1; D gene unclear. Germline V lookup: CDR1 SEHNR, CDR2 FQNEAQ (reference sequence). The CDR3 is made up of 13 amino acids. V lost 2 bases and J 1 base, leaving 5 bases between the germline ends. The CDR3 loop is CASSLFENTEAFF. CDR3 nucleotide sequence: TGTGCCAGCAGCTTATTCGAGAACACTGAAGCTTTCTTT.

This clone turned up a few times. CDR3: CSVGLSGTYEQYF. The DNA for the CDR3 is TGCAGCGTGGGACTGAGCGGGACCTACGAGCAGTACTTC. The chain combines TRBV29-1 with TRBJ2-7; 7 nucleotides agree with TRBD2. Looked up from germline, CDR1 is SQVTM and CDR2 is ANQGSEA. There are 13 residues in the CDR3. Trimming removed 6 bases from V and 2 bases from J; junction bases left unmatched: 7.

V and J are TRBV9 and TRBJ2-1; possible D gene TRBD1, 8 bases. Looked up from germline, CDR1 is SGDLS and CDR2 is YYNGEE. The CDR3 is made up of 14 amino acids. V was cut by 6 bases and J by 7 bases, with 17 bases left in between. Here the CDR3 reads CASTSTGGANEQFF. The CDR3 DNA follows: TGTGCCAGCACCAGTACAGGGGGGGCAAATGAGCAGTTCTTC.

The sample holds one count of this clone. CDR3 nucleotides: TGTGCCAGCAGCTTACGAATGGCGAACACTGAAGCTTTCTTT. This gives the protein CASSLRMANTEAFF. The chain links TRBV7-2 to TRBJ1-1; D is uncertain. CDR3 size: 14 residues. Trimming shortened V by 2 bases and J by 1 base, and 8 bases separated the two germline ends. The germline CDR1 and CDR2 sequences are SGHTA and FQGNSA.

The V and J genes are TRBV5-1 and TRBJ1-4; 8 bases map to TRBD1. The junction had 10 bases not matched to a gene; V was cut back by 7 bases and J by 5 bases. This CDR3 comprises 15 residues. Germline-derived CDR1 and CDR2 are SGHRS and YFSETQ. The CDR3 DNA sequence: TGCGCCAGCGCGTCGTGGGGACAGGAAAATGAAAAACTGTTTTTT. The encoded protein is CASASWGQENEKLFF. The full variable domain, rest sourced from reference TRBV5-1 and TRBJ1-4, is KAGVTQTPRYLIKTRGQQVTLSCSPISGHRSVSWYQQTPGQGLQFLFEYFSETQRNKGNFPGRFSGRQFSNSRSEMNVSTLELGDSALYLCASASWGQENEKLFFGSGTQLSVL.

This clone was seen more than once but under ten times. The chain links TRBV10-3 to TRBJ1-1; no clear D gene. With 0 bases removed from V and 6 bases from J, the gap between germline ends came to 8 bases. Germline V gene sequence: CDR1 ENHRY, CDR2 SYGVKD. This CDR3 comprises 13 residues. Here the CDR3 DNA reads TGTGCCATCAGTGAGTCGGTACGGCCTGAAGCTTTCTTT. Its translation: CAISESVRPEAFF.